Presented here are 12 T cell receptor beta chains from one specimen sequenced in a study of blood T cell repertoires in COVID-19. Only in-frame clones appear in the TCRdb table, and some are missing; sequencing was by immunoSEQ multiplex PCR. The sample records roughly 320,000 clones, around 87% being singletons. Sequenced material: peripheral blood. The receptors stem from a man aged 65 to 79 with acute or convalescent COVID-19.

This clone was observed once. The chain recombines TRBV7-9 with TRBJ1-4, with 8 positions matching TRBD1. The CDR3 has 17 amino acids. The J segment lost 5 bases and the V segment lost 3 bases, leaving 11 bases of the junction unmatched. Germline V gives CDR1 SEHNR, CDR2 FQNEAQ (reference sequence). CDR3 nucleotides: TGTGCCAGCAGCTTGTCCCGGGACAGGCCCCCCAATGAAAAACTGTTTTTT. As protein: CASSLSRDRPPNEKLFF.

The V gene is TRBV19, the J gene TRBJ1-1, with D hard to call. Trimming took off 3 bases at V and 0 bases at J, with 5 bases between the two ends. This CDR3 spans 13 amino acids. CDR1 is LNHDA, CDR2 SQIVND, per germline (reference sequence). DNA for the CDR3: TGTGCCAGTAGTATTCGGGTGAACACTGAAGCTTTCTTT. Residues: CASSIRVNTEAFF. The whole variable domain, filled in from reference TRBV19 and TRBJ1-1, reads DGGITQSPKYLFRKEGQNVTLSCEQNLNHDAMYWYRQDPGQGLRLIYYSQIVNDFQKGDIAEGYSVSREKKESFPLTVTSAQKNPTAFYLCASSIRVNTEAFFGQGTRLTVV.

The genes are TRBV10-2 and TRBJ2-5; 7 bases align to TRBD2. The CDR3 totals 13 residues. Germline trimming cut 4 bases from V and 5 bases from J; bases unmatched to any gene: 4. CDR1 is WSHSY, CDR2 SAAADI, per germline. CDR3 in DNA: TGCGCCAGCAGTGCGGGAGGAGGGGAGACCCAGTACTTC. Encoded protein: CASSAGGGETQYF.

In its sample, this clone was seen a few times. This chain connects TRBV6-2 or TRBV6-3 to TRBJ1-1, with 8 bases matching TRBD1. After removal of 5 bases from V and 0 bases from J, the junction contained 5 bases not matched to a gene. This CDR3 has 15 amino acids. Per germline, CDR1 MNHEY and CDR2 SVGEGT. DNA for the CDR3: TGTGCCAGCAGTCCCCGGGACAGGATGAACACTGAAGCTTTCTTT. Amino acid sequence: CASSPRDRMNTEAFF.

The chain is built from TRBV6-5 and TRBJ2-3; 14 bases fit TRBD2. Germline CDR1 MNHEY, CDR2 SVGAGI. This CDR3 comprises 14 residues. V lost 6 bases and J lost 10; bases outside the gene matches: 6. For the CDR3, the DNA is TGTGCCAGCAGCAAGACTAGCGGGGGGGTTGCGCAGTATTTT. Its protein product is CASSKTSGGVAQYF.

The chain has TRBV5-4 and TRBJ1-3; 7 nucleotides line up with TRBD1. V trimming: 4 bases; J trimming: 0 bases; junction bases outside the gene matches: 7. The CDR3 is made up of 16 amino acids. Germline V lookup: CDR1 SGHNT, CDR2 YYREEE (reference sequence). Here the CDR3 DNA reads TGTGCCAGCAGCATAGAGGGACAGAGCTCTGGAAACACCATATATTTT. It yields the protein CASSIEGQSSGNTIYF.

The rearrangement uses TRBV19 and TRBJ2-6; 7 bases agree with TRBD1. The CDR3 sequence is 16 residues long. V gave up 7 bases and J gave up 0 bases; unmatched junction bases: 6. Per the germline V gene, CDR1 is LNHDA and CDR2 is SQIVND (reference sequence). The CDR3, as DNA: TGTGCCAGTAACATTAACAGGGGCTCTGGGGCCAACGTCCTGACTTTC. This translates into CASNINRGSGANVLTF.

The chain links TRBV5-1 to TRBJ1-6, with 8 bases fitting TRBD1. V was clipped by 3 bases and J by 5 bases; unmatched bases: 4. The CDR3 totals 15 residues. Germline CDR1 and CDR2: SGHRS and YFSETQ. The CDR3 loop is CASSSGQGHNSPLHF. As DNA, the CDR3 is TGCGCCAGCAGCTCCGGACAGGGCCATAATTCACCCCTCCACTTT. Combining the CDR3 with reference TRBV5-1 and TRBJ1-6 gives the whole variable domain KAGVTQTPRYLIKTRGQQVTLSCSPISGHRSVSWYQQTPGQGLQFLFEYFSETQRNKGNFPGRFSGRQFSNSRSEMNVSTLELGDSALYLCASSSGQGHNSPLHFGNGTRLTVT.

The V gene is TRBV15, the J gene TRBJ2-3; no clear D. V was shortened by 0 bases and J by 5 bases, with 3 bases between the two germline ends. The CDR3 is 12 amino acids. From germline, CDR1 is LNHNV and CDR2 YYDKDF (reference sequence). The CDR3 DNA sequence: TGTGCCACCAGCAGAGATCAAGATACGCAGTATTTT. This translates into CATSRDQDTQYF.

This chain uses TRBV3-1 (or the pseudogene TRBV3-2) with TRBJ2-2; D call uncertain. Germline-derived CDR1 and CDR2 are LGHDT and YNNKEL (reference sequence). This CDR3 has 14 amino acids. V was trimmed by 2 bases and J by 2 bases, leaving 6 bases between them. The CDR3 region has the DNA TGTGCCAGCAGCCAACGGGTCAACACCGGGGAGCTGTTTTTT. It translates to CASSQRVNTGELFF.

Only one count was recorded for this clone. This chain links TRBV18 with TRBJ1-3; D unresolved. V lost 1 base and J lost 0, with 10 bases in between. The CDR3 loop spans 16 amino acids. Germline V CDR1 and CDR2: KGHSH, LQKENI. In DNA, the CDR3 is TGTGCCAGCTCACCACTTGGCTCAAGCTCTGGAAACACCATATATTTT. It encodes CASSPLGSSSGNTIYF.

This clone was observed once. This rearrangement joins TRBV12-3 or TRBV12-4 to TRBJ1-1; TRBD1 aligns across 8 bases. Losses at the gene ends were 7 bases for V and 7 bases for J; bases not matched to a gene: 5. The CDR3 is 12 residues long. CDR3: CASTLGQDEAFF. The CDR3 DNA reads TGTGCCAGCACTTTGGGACAGGATGAAGCTTTCTTT.